This entry concerns a single T cell receptor (beta chain). One end of the junction is discordant with germline, which a read error may explain. A J-beta primer mix and a sample-barcoded 5' primer were used in a second PCR of about 7 to 12 cycles. TCRdb re-called the 5' RACE reads with MiXCR, one entry per CDR3 protein. The data show about a million distinct CDR3 sequences, 35% to 40% seen once. These data are taken from a study of blood T cells in healthy people across ages. The germline V gene encodes CDR1 SGHRS and CDR2 YFSETQ. The CDR3 runs to 14 residues. The receptor comes from a man aged 18-30 years in good health. The sequenced material came from blood. The chain links TRBV5-1 to TRBJ2-3; D is possibly TRBD1 (6 bases). The CDR3 protein is CARSLQGSTDTQYF. CDR3 bases: TGCGCCAGAAGCTTACAGGGTTCCACAGATACGCAGTATTTT. The whole variable domain, filled in from reference TRBV5-1 and TRBJ2-3, reads KAGVTQTPRYLIKTRGQQVTLSCSPISGHRSVSWYQQTPGQGLQFLFEYFSETQRNKGNFPGRFSGRQFSNSRSEMNVSTLELGDSALYLCARSLQGSTDTQYFGPGTRLTVL.